These 13 T cell receptor beta chains came from one sample sequenced in a study of response to subunit inactivated influenza vaccine. TCRdb reprocessed the RT-PCR reads with MiXCR, giving one entry per CDR3 protein. The sample includes fewer than 650,000 distinct CDR3 sequences, over 10% of them seen just once. Sample: PBMCs from blood, taken roughly 6 weeks after vaccination. These receptor sequences come from a man aged 45-60 years who received an inactivated influenza vaccine.

This clonotype was detected ten times or more. V is TRBV24-1 and J is TRBJ2-2, with 7 nucleotides matching TRBD2. Trimming at V came to 2 bases and at J to 6 bases, leaving 8 bases not matched to a gene. The V gene's germline CDR1 is KGHDR and CDR2 SFDVKD. The CDR3 runs 16 residues. The CDR3 nucleotides are TGTGCCACCAGTGATTATAGGGCTAGCGGTTCCGGGGAGCTGTTTTTT. It translates to CATSDYRASGSGELFF.

This clonotype turned up a few times. This sequence joins TRBV7-9 and TRBJ1-5; 10 bases line up with TRBD1. Germline lookup yields CDR1 SEHNR and CDR2 FQNEAQ (reference sequence). The CDR3 is 15 amino acids. Germline trimming cut 4 bases from V and 7 bases from J; bases unmatched to any gene: 7. CDR3 DNA: TGTGCCAGCAGCTCCGGGACAGGGGTTATGCAGCCCCAGCATTTT. It translates to CASSSGTGVMQPQHF.

This chain connects TRBV7-8 to TRBJ1-2; the D gene is possibly TRBD1 (6 bases). The germline V gene has CDR1 SGHVS and CDR2 FQNEAQ. This CDR3 spans 16 amino acids. V shed 5 bases and J shed 2 bases, with 18 bases lying between them. The CDR3 is CASSKRIPDRNYGYTF. For the CDR3, the DNA is TGTGCCAGCAGCAAGCGGATCCCGGACAGAAACTATGGCTACACCTTC.

The chain combines TRBV7-2 with TRBJ2-3; D remains unclear. Trimming took 0 bases from V and 9 from J, leaving 13 bases between them. This CDR3 contains 14 residues. CDR1 and CDR2 from the germline V gene are SGHTA and FQGNSA. CDR3 DNA: TGTGCCAGCAGCTTAGCGTCGCCAGACGGGACGCAGTATTTT. It encodes CASSLASPDGTQYF.

This clonotype has more than one count but fewer than ten. The rearrangement links TRBV3-1 to TRBJ2-1; TRBD1 agrees at 7 bases. CDR3 length: 15 residues. The germline CDR1 and CDR2 sequences are LGHDT and YNNKEL (reference sequence). V shed 5 bases, J shed 2 bases, and the junction held 6 bases outside the gene matches. CDR3 DNA sequence: TGTGCCAGCAGCGCAGAGCAGGGGGCCTACAATGAGCAGTTCTTC. Amino acids: CASSAEQGAYNEQFF.

The chain joins TRBV7-2 to TRBJ1-5; unclear D gene. Germline lookup yields CDR1 SGHTA and CDR2 FQGNSA. The CDR3 has 13 residues. Trimming left V 4 bases short and J 4 bases short, with 8 bases between. The DNA for the CDR3 is TGTGCCAGCAGCTCAGTAGCGAATCAGCCCCAGCATTTT. This sequence encodes CASSSVANQPQHF.

This clonotype appeared many times. The chain couples TRBV27 to TRBJ2-1, with 7 bases aligning to TRBD2. The CDR3 covers 15 residues. Germline loops: CDR1 MNHEY, CDR2 SMNVEV (reference sequence). Losses at the gene ends were 5 bases for V and 7 bases for J; bases not matched to a gene: 11. The CDR3 DNA is TGTGCCAGCAGTCCCGGGACTACCCTTGGGAATGAGCAGTTCTTC. Translated, it gives CASSPGTTLGNEQFF.

The chain links TRBV6-1 to TRBJ2-1; possibly TRBD1 for D (6 bases). Germline values: CDR1 MNHNS, CDR2 SASEGT. The CDR3 consists of 15 residues. The V end was cut by 8 bases, the J end by 7 bases, with 21 bases between. The CDR3 DNA follows: TGTGCCAGCTCGAGACAGGTCTCGCAGGGGAATGAGCAGTTCTTC. Amino acid sequence: CASSRQVSQGNEQFF.

This chain joins TRBV11-1 and TRBJ2-2, with 11 bases fitting TRBD2. CDR3 length: 15 residues. CDR1 and CDR2 from the germline V gene are SGHAT and FQDESV (reference sequence). V was pared by 5 bases and J by 4 bases, with 3 bases of the junction left unmatched. This chain's CDR3 is CASSVTSGGTGELFF. CDR3 nucleotide sequence: TGTGCCAGCAGCGTCACTAGCGGGGGCACCGGGGAGCTGTTTTTT. Drawing the rest from reference TRBV11-1 and TRBJ2-2, the complete variable domain is EAEVAQSPRYKITEKSQAVAFWCDPISGHATLYWYRQILGQGPELLVQFQDESVVDDSQLPKDRFSAERLKGVDSTLKIQPAELGDSAMYLCASSVTSGGTGELFFGEGSRLTVL.

The V and J genes are TRBV20-1 and TRBJ1-5; D unclear. The CDR3 contains 12 residues. Germline V gene data show CDR1 as DFQATT and CDR2 as SNEGSKA (reference sequence). Trimming removed 3 bases from V and 5 bases from J, with 8 bases in between. The CDR3 DNA is TGCAGTGCTAGTCGCGGGGATCAGCCCCAGCATTTT. It yields the protein CSASRGDQPQHF.

This clonotype was detected only a few times. This chain joins TRBV11-2 and TRBJ2-4, with unresolved D. The CDR3 is 13 residues long. Trimming removed 6 bases at V and 6 bases at J, with 12 bases between. Per germline, CDR1 SGHAT and CDR2 FQNNGV. CDR3 sequence reads: CASSFDSRNIQYF. As DNA, the CDR3 is TGTGCCAGCAGTTTTGACTCGAGAAACATTCAGTACTTC.

This rearrangement joins TRBV27 to TRBJ2-1; TRBD2 aligns across 8 bases. Germline V gives CDR1 MNHEY, CDR2 SMNVEV (reference sequence). The V and J ends lost 0 bases and 1 base, in that order; junction bases with no gene match: 11. The CDR3 is made up of 19 amino acids. As DNA, the CDR3 is TGTGCCAGCAGTTTATCGGCGGGAGGAATAGGAGGGTCCTACAATGAGCAGTTCTTC. Translating it yields CASSLSAGGIGGSYNEQFF.

This clonotype was detected only a few times. This chain joins TRBV4-2 and TRBJ2-1; D is unresolved. Trimming stripped 0 bases from V and 1 base from J, with 10 bases between. The CDR3 totals 16 residues. In germline, CDR1 is LGHNA, CDR2 YNFKEQ. The CDR3 nucleotides are TGTGCCAGCAGCCAAGATCGTCTAGGTTCCTACAATGAGCAGTTCTTC. Translation: CASSQDRLGSYNEQFF.